Here is one T cell receptor (beta chain) with its context. The junction departs from the called germline gene at one end, perhaps through a read error. The CDR3 contains 15 residues. From germline, CDR1 is LNHDA and CDR2 SQIVND (reference sequence). This record belongs to a study of blood T cell repertoires in COVID-19. Across the whole study: Sites in the United States, Italy and Spain provided acute and convalescent COVID-19 samples. T cells, B-cell-depleted T cells, or PBMCs supplied cDNA or gDNA.

Sequenced by immunoSEQ multiplex PCR; TCRdb stores in-frame clones only, minus some. The sample holds about 120,000 clones, around 86% seen once. The sample consisted of peripheral blood. This chain joins TRBV19 and TRBJ2-5; 10 bases are shared with TRBD1. This receptor was obtained from a man older than 75 with acute or convalescent COVID-19. CDR3 residues: CASTPTGGNRETQYF. CDR3 DNA: TGTGCTAGTACCCCGACAGGGGGCAACCGAGAGACCCAGTACTTC.